This is a list of T cell receptor beta chains from one sample in a study of blood T cells in healthy people across ages. TCRdb reprocessed the 5' RACE reads via MiXCR and lists one record per CDR3 protein. The sample lists about 1,500,000 distinct CDR3 sequences; about 43% were seen once. Material for sequencing was blood. The source is a woman aged 18-29 years in good health. Each CDR3 is given with its conserved first and last residue. Fields, in order: D gene, J gene, clone size, V gene, CDR3 DNA, CDR3 protein. The D gene is left open where the match is weak. Only part of the rows carry a size: once, few, many, or a class if the clone is expanded.

D gene: NA
J gene: TRBJ2-3
clone size: NA
V gene: TRBV6-2/TRBV6-3
CDR3 DNA: TGTGCCAGCACCCAGAACACAGATACGCAGTATTTT
CDR3 protein: CASTQNTDTQYF

D gene: NA
J gene: TRBJ1-2
clone size: NA
V gene: TRBV2
CDR3 DNA: TGTGCCAGATATGAGCGGAGGGGCTACACCTTC
CDR3 protein: CARYERRGYTF

D gene: NA
J gene: TRBJ2-1
clone size: NA
V gene: TRBV5-1
CDR3 DNA: TGCGCCAGCAGCCCAGGGTTCTACAATGAGCAGTTCTTC
CDR3 protein: CASSPGFYNEQFF

D gene: NA
J gene: TRBJ1-5
clone size: NA
V gene: TRBV25-1
CDR3 DNA: TGTGCCAGCAGTGGTCCAGGCCGTAATCAGCCCCAGCATTTT
CDR3 protein: CASSGPGRNQPQHF

D gene: NA
J gene: TRBJ2-1
clone size: NA
V gene: TRBV9
CDR3 DNA: TGTGCCAGCAGCCCCCTCCCGGGCGGAGCGAACAATGAGCAGTTCTTC
CDR3 protein: CASSPLPGGANNEQFF

D gene: NA
J gene: TRBJ1-1
clone size: NA
V gene: TRBV3-1
CDR3 DNA: TGTGCCAGCAGCCAAGAGAGTGCAGGGTTGAACACTGAAGCTTTCTTT
CDR3 protein: CASSQESAGLNTEAFF

D gene: NA
J gene: TRBJ2-1
clone size: NA
V gene: TRBV6-5
CDR3 DNA: TGTGCCAGCAGTTACGGGGGACACTTCTCATCCTACGAGCAGTTCTTC
CDR3 protein: CASSYGGHFSSYEQFF

D gene: NA
J gene: TRBJ1-5
clone size: few
V gene: TRBV7-9
CDR3 DNA: TGTGCCAGCAGCCGGTCCGCAGGAGACAATCAGCCCCAGCATTTT
CDR3 protein: CASSRSAGDNQPQHF

D gene: NA
J gene: TRBJ2-7
clone size: NA
V gene: TRBV7-3
CDR3 DNA: TGTGCCAGCAGCCAGTCCCAGGGGCCAGCCTACGAGCAGTACTTC
CDR3 protein: CASSQSQGPAYEQYF

D gene: NA
J gene: TRBJ1-1
clone size: few
V gene: TRBV20-1
CDR3 DNA: TGCAGTGCTAGTTGGTCTGAGAACACTGAAGCTTTCTTT
CDR3 protein: CSASWSENTEAFF

D gene: TRBD1
J gene: TRBJ1-1
clone size: NA
V gene: TRBV11-2
CDR3 DNA: TGTGCCAGCAGCCCTCTCTTCCGGGCAGGGGGCTTTATGGGGACTGAAGCTTTCTTT
CDR3 protein: CASSPLFRAGGFMGTEAFF

D gene: NA
J gene: TRBJ2-5
clone size: few
V gene: TRBV27
CDR3 DNA: TGTGCCAGCAGTCCCACCGCCACCAGGACCCAGTACTTC
CDR3 protein: CASSPTATRTQYF

D gene: NA
J gene: TRBJ1-6
clone size: NA
V gene: TRBV25-1
CDR3 DNA: TGTGCCAGCAGTGAATATATGGCCAGCTCCTATAATTCACCCCTCCACTTT
CDR3 protein: CASSEYMASSYNSPLHF

D gene: NA
J gene: TRBJ2-7
clone size: NA
V gene: TRBV12-3/TRBV12-4
CDR3 DNA: TGTGCCAGCAGCAGCCCGGGACGGATGTACGAGCAGTACTTC
CDR3 protein: CASSSPGRMYEQYF

D gene: TRBD1
J gene: TRBJ1-5
clone size: few
V gene: TRBV2
CDR3 DNA: TGTGCCAGCAAAAGATCCGGGACAGGGAATCAGCCCCAGCATTTT
CDR3 protein: CASKRSGTGNQPQHF

D gene: TRBD1
J gene: TRBJ2-7
clone size: few
V gene: TRBV3-1
CDR3 DNA: TGTGCCAGCAGCCGCCGGGACAGGGGCTACGAGCAGTACTTC
CDR3 protein: CASSRRDRGYEQYF

D gene: NA
J gene: TRBJ1-2
clone size: NA
V gene: TRBV20-1
CDR3 DNA: TGCAGTGCTAGAGCGCCCGGGACCACTGAATATGGCTACACCTTC
CDR3 protein: CSARAPGTTEYGYTF

D gene: NA
J gene: TRBJ1-2
clone size: few
V gene: TRBV5-1
CDR3 DNA: TGCGCCAGCAGCGGAAAGCCCATCTATGGCTACACCTTC
CDR3 protein: CASSGKPIYGYTF

D gene: NA
J gene: TRBJ1-2
clone size: few
V gene: TRBV3-1
CDR3 DNA: TGTGCCAGCAGCCAATTCCGGGCCCAGGAGAGTTACACCTTC
CDR3 protein: CASSQFRAQESYTF

D gene: NA
J gene: TRBJ1-2
clone size: NA
V gene: TRBV3-1
CDR3 DNA: TGTGCCAGCAGCCCATTAACGGGACAAATCCCCTATAGCTACACCTTC
CDR3 protein: CASSPLTGQIPYSYTF

D gene: NA
J gene: TRBJ2-5
clone size: NA
V gene: TRBV12-3/TRBV12-4
CDR3 DNA: TGTGCCAGCAGCCGAGGAACTAGGGTAAATGAGCAGTACTTC
CDR3 protein: CASSRGTRVNEQYF

D gene: NA
J gene: TRBJ2-7
clone size: NA
V gene: TRBV5-1
CDR3 DNA: TGCGCCAGCAGGTCCGGAACTACAAACTACGAGCAGTACTTC
CDR3 protein: CASRSGTTNYEQYF

D gene: NA
J gene: TRBJ2-7
clone size: once
V gene: TRBV4-1
CDR3 DNA: TGCGCCAGCAGCCAAGATGTCGCGGGGAGCTCCTACGAGCAGTACTTC
CDR3 protein: CASSQDVAGSSYEQYF

D gene: NA
J gene: TRBJ1-4
clone size: NA
V gene: TRBV6-5
CDR3 DNA: TGTGCCAGCAGTTACAGGGCCGCCGGTAATGAAAAACTGTTTTTT
CDR3 protein: CASSYRAAGNEKLFF

D gene: NA
J gene: TRBJ2-3
clone size: few
V gene: TRBV20-1
CDR3 DNA: TGCAGTGCTTCGACTAGAAACACAGATACGCAGTATTTT
CDR3 protein: CSASTRNTDTQYF

D gene: NA
J gene: TRBJ2-7
clone size: many
V gene: TRBV4-1
CDR3 DNA: TGCGCCAGCAGCCAAGATCGCGGGGACGAGCAGTACTTC
CDR3 protein: CASSQDRGDEQYF

D gene: NA
J gene: TRBJ2-3
clone size: once
V gene: TRBV20-1
CDR3 DNA: TGCAGTGCTAGGTCGGACCGGGGAGGAGATACGCAGTATTTT
CDR3 protein: CSARSDRGGDTQYF

D gene: TRBD1
J gene: TRBJ1-5
clone size: NA
V gene: TRBV2
CDR3 DNA: TGTGCCAGCAGGGACACGACAGGGGATCAGCCCCAGCATTTT
CDR3 protein: CASRDTTGDQPQHF

D gene: NA
J gene: TRBJ2-3
clone size: few
V gene: TRBV6-1
CDR3 DNA: TGTGCCAGCAGTGATTTTGGGAGACGGGATACGCAGTATTTT
CDR3 protein: CASSDFGRRDTQYF

D gene: TRBD1
J gene: TRBJ2-1
clone size: once
V gene: TRBV5-1
CDR3 DNA: TGCGCCAGCAGCCCTTGGGACAGGGATGTGGTTGAGCAGTTCTTC
CDR3 protein: CASSPWDRDVVEQFF

D gene: NA
J gene: TRBJ2-1
clone size: few
V gene: TRBV10-3
CDR3 DNA: TGTGCCATCCGAGGGAACAATGAGCAGTTCTTC
CDR3 protein: CAIRGNNEQFF

D gene: TRBD2
J gene: TRBJ2-1
clone size: NA
V gene: TRBV11-2
CDR3 DNA: TGTGCCAGCAACCCGACTAGCGGACCTCCGTTCTTC
CDR3 protein: CASNPTSGPPFF

D gene: NA
J gene: TRBJ2-7
clone size: NA
V gene: TRBV14
CDR3 DNA: TGTGCCAGCAGCGCCCGGGCCTCAGGGAACTACGAGCAGTACTTC
CDR3 protein: CASSARASGNYEQYF

D gene: TRBD2
J gene: TRBJ2-4
clone size: few
V gene: TRBV10-2
CDR3 DNA: TGCGCCAGCAGTGAGTCTGGGACTAGCGGGACCAGAAAAAACATTCAGTACTTC
CDR3 protein: CASSESGTSGTRKNIQYF

D gene: NA
J gene: TRBJ1-2
clone size: few
V gene: TRBV9
CDR3 DNA: TGTGCCAGCAGCCACGGATGGACAGCTAACTATGGCTACACCTTC
CDR3 protein: CASSHGWTANYGYTF

D gene: NA
J gene: TRBJ1-6
clone size: NA
V gene: TRBV28
CDR3 DNA: TGTGCCAGCACCATGGGCCTCAGGGGTTCACCCCTCCACTTT
CDR3 protein: CASTMGLRGSPLHF

D gene: TRBD2
J gene: TRBJ2-1
clone size: NA
V gene: TRBV29-1
CDR3 DNA: TGCAGCGTTCTGTTTAGCGGGAGTGGCAATGAGCAGTTCTTC
CDR3 protein: CSVLFSGSGNEQFF

D gene: TRBD1
J gene: TRBJ2-7
clone size: NA
V gene: TRBV7-9
CDR3 DNA: TGTGCCAGCAGCTTAGGGCTCTTCTGGCAGGGGGTATCCTACGAGCAGTACTTC
CDR3 protein: CASSLGLFWQGVSYEQYF

D gene: TRBD1
J gene: TRBJ1-2
clone size: few
V gene: TRBV7-9
CDR3 DNA: TGTGCCAGCAGCTTCGGACAGGGGAGCTACACCTTC
CDR3 protein: CASSFGQGSYTF

D gene: TRBD2
J gene: TRBJ2-1
clone size: NA
V gene: TRBV7-6
CDR3 DNA: TGTGCCAGCAGCCCCCTAAGCGGGAGGGCCACCAATGAGCAGTTCTTC
CDR3 protein: CASSPLSGRATNEQFF

D gene: TRBD1
J gene: TRBJ2-7
clone size: many
V gene: TRBV29-1
CDR3 DNA: TGCAGCGTTTCAACAGGGGGCGACGAGCAGTACTTC
CDR3 protein: CSVSTGGDEQYF

D gene: NA
J gene: TRBJ1-2
clone size: few
V gene: TRBV20-1
CDR3 DNA: TGCAGTGCTAGAGATGGAACAGAACTCTATGGCTACACCTTC
CDR3 protein: CSARDGTELYGYTF

D gene: NA
J gene: TRBJ2-5
clone size: once
V gene: TRBV3-1
CDR3 DNA: TGTGCCAGCAGCCAAGTGGGGTGGGAGCCTGAAGAGGATGAGCAGTACTTC
CDR3 protein: CASSQVGWEPEEDEQYF

D gene: TRBD2
J gene: TRBJ2-1
clone size: NA
V gene: TRBV20-1
CDR3 DNA: TGCAGTGCTAGTCTTATAGCGGGGGCATCCTACAATGAGCAGTTCTTC
CDR3 protein: CSASLIAGASYNEQFF

D gene: NA
J gene: TRBJ2-1
clone size: many
V gene: TRBV3-1
CDR3 DNA: TGTGCCAGCAGCCAAGGAGTAGCGGAGTCTAACAATGAGCAGTTCTTC
CDR3 protein: CASSQGVAESNNEQFF

D gene: TRBD2
J gene: TRBJ2-1
clone size: NA
V gene: TRBV3-1
CDR3 DNA: TGTGCCAGCAGCCAAGGGGCGGGAGCCTACGAGCAGTTCTTC
CDR3 protein: CASSQGAGAYEQFF

D gene: NA
J gene: TRBJ2-7
clone size: NA
V gene: TRBV6-5
CDR3 DNA: TGTGCCAGCAGTCCAAGACTAGGGGGATCCGACGAGCAGTACTTC
CDR3 protein: CASSPRLGGSDEQYF

D gene: NA
J gene: TRBJ2-3
clone size: NA
V gene: TRBV7-9
CDR3 DNA: TGTGCCAGCGGTTGGGGCAGCGGAGGCACAGATACGCAGTATTTT
CDR3 protein: CASGWGSGGTDTQYF